This is a list of T cell receptor beta chains from one sample in a study of neoadjuvant anti-PD-1 for oral cavity cancer. TCRdb's copy holds only in-frame clones and misses some; the assay was immunoSEQ multiplex PCR. The sample contains 65,000 to 95,000 clones, more than 80% of which appear only once. This sample comprised PBMCs, obtained before nivolumab (anti-PD-1) treatment. These TCRs come from a person between 35 and 79 years old with oral cavity squamous cell carcinoma. The conserved cysteine and the conserved F or W are not part of the CDR3 here.

v_call | cdr3_aa
TRBV10-2 | ASSEPTGLDVTQY
TRBV2 | ASSLGPYNEQF
TRBV11-2 | ASSLLAGTGEQY
TRBV5-1 | ASSSHPGPNTEAF
TRBV11-2 | ASSPTPGPGGELF
TRBV27 | ASRVEPSTDTQY
TRBV4-1 | ASSQDVGSTDTQY
TRBV6-1 | ASRWTSGSTDTQY
TRBV6-1 | ASSLRVNYEQY
TRBV9 | ASSVDGGIYNEQF
TRBV20-1 | SGAVEETQY
TRBV4-2 | ASSQRGQGEAYQPQH
TRBV6-1 | ASRTSGPRAETQY
TRBV25-1 | ASSETGGRYEKLF
TRBV7-6 | ASSSPNTDTQY
TRBV9 | ASSVTLEEGETQY
TRBV9 | ASSPGTSDNEQF
TRBV5-4 | ASSRQGDSQPQH
TRBV30 | AWSSSGANVLT
TRBV7-3 | ASSSGGSGQPQH
TRBV2 | ASSPGTNYGYT
TRBV28 | ASSLSQGAPNYGYT
TRBV6-1 | ASSSGQGLTYEQY
TRBV5-6 | ASSFTAQETQY
TRBV2 | ASSARALGELF
TRBV6-6 | AAHSGAHQPQH
TRBV5-1 | ASSFAGTAVSGNTIY
TRBV29-1 | SGRGGNEQF
TRBV5-6 | ASSLGDRENQPQH
TRBV7-2 | ASSLWQGTYSNQPQH
TRBV9 | ASSVGVGASGDSYEQY
TRBV7-2 | ASSWGTTTTGELF
TRBV19 | ASSWGREADEQF
TRBV29-1 | SASTSADRGNNGYT
TRBV27 | ASSFPTGISGNTIY
TRBV5-1 | ASSRGKDYEQY
TRBV5-1 | ASSLSVRRNTGELF
TRBV14 | ASSLGLAFEQY
TRBV9 | ASSVRSGDGEQF
TRBV10-3 | AIQPGPAETQY
TRBV7-7 | ASSPDRVGTEAF
TRBV6-6 | ASSYSGQNYGYT
TRBV19 | ASSIAFEINEQF
TRBV5-6 | ASRLYREKLNEKLF
TRBV27 | ASSPRTGPGNTIY